This T cell receptor beta chain was observed in a study of cytomegalovirus exposure and HLA in healthy donors. Study-level points and caveats: Later on, analysis showed that most CMV-associated TCR beta chains appeared to be HLA-restricted.

This clone turned up a few times. Its target is unknown. 13 Jbeta primers and 60 Vbeta primers were used for the PCR. Sequencing used immunoSEQ multiplex PCR; TCRdb keeps in-frame clones, though not all of them. This sample yields around 130,000 clones, of which approximately 65% are seen a single time; over 5% belongs to the top ten. Germline values: CDR1 MNHEY, CDR2 SVGAGI. The length of the CDR3 is 16 residues. V shed 0 bases and J 4 bases; nucleotides not matched to a gene: 5. The sample taken for sequencing was PBMCs. The chain employs TRBV6-5 and TRBJ2-1, with 8 bases that match TRBD2. The sequence was collected from a woman aged 60-70 years in good health and CMV-seronegative. CDR3 in amino acids: CASSYSVGRGYNEQFF. In DNA form, the CDR3 reads TGTGCCAGCAGTTACTCAGTCGGGAGGGGGTACAATGAGCAGTTCTTC.